This entry lists 18 T cell receptor beta chains sequenced from one sample in a study of T-cell memory formation after mild COVID-19. TCRdb independently ran MiXCR on the 5' RACE reads; one entry per CDR3 protein. The table has over 120,000 distinct CDR3 sequences, 6% to 7% seen once. The sample consisted of PBMCs or a T cell subset sorted from them (not recorded which). These receptors originate from an adult woman who had mild COVID-19 (a few samples of this study predate the infection). Cell type and time point are not known.

This clonotype was seen only a few times. J is TRBJ1-2 and V is TRBV4-1; D is unclear. Germline V gives CDR1 MGHRA, CDR2 YSYEKL. Trimming took off 0 bases at V and 3 bases at J, with 11 bases between the two ends. This CDR3 contains 15 residues. Here the CDR3 DNA reads TGCGCCAGCAGCCAAGATGCGGGCTTATACTATGGCTACACCTTC. It is translated as CASSQDAGLYYGYTF.

The J gene is TRBJ2-1, the V gene TRBV9; 7 bases align to TRBD2. The germline V gene encodes CDR1 SGDLS and CDR2 YYNGEE. The CDR3 is 15 residues long. The trim removed 0 bases at V and 3 bases at J, leaving 3 bases unmatched. DNA of the CDR3: TGTGCCAGCAGCGTAGGTGGGGGGGGCTACAATGAGCAGTTCTTC. Encoded protein: CASSVGGGGYNEQFF.

The J gene is TRBJ2-7, the V gene TRBV18; the D gene is possibly TRBD1 (6 bases). The CDR3 consists of 16 residues. V was cut by 6 bases and J by 0 bases, with 18 bases left in between. Germline CDR1 and CDR2: KGHSH and LQKENI. CDR3: CASSGISQGSSYEQYF. The CDR3 DNA follows: TGTGCCAGCTCGGGGATAAGCCAGGGGAGCTCCTACGAGCAGTACTTC.

A word on this clonotype: Because it lacks the conserved phenylalanine or tryptophan at the end, this CDR3 is likely a read error. The chain links TRBV25-1 to TRBJ2-1, with D perhaps assigned TRBD1 or TRBD2 (5 bases each). CDR3 length: 13 residues. In germline, CDR1 is MGHDK, CDR2 SYGVNS. Trimming left V 4 bases short and J 9 bases short, with 13 bases between. In DNA form, the CDR3 reads TGTGCCAGCAGTGGAGTTTCGAGGGGTGAGCAGTTCTTA. This sequence encodes CASSGVSRGEQFL.

The sample holds a few counts of this clonotype. The chain employs TRBV7-9 and TRBJ2-1; 9 bases map to TRBD2. The CDR3 length is 17 residues. Looked up from germline, CDR1 is SEHNR and CDR2 is FQNEAQ (reference sequence). V dropped 3 bases and J dropped 8; count of bases not matched to a gene: 14. The CDR3 loop is CASSFRLAEARWDEQFF. CDR3 in DNA: TGTGCCAGCAGCTTCAGACTAGCGGAAGCCCGTTGGGATGAGCAGTTCTTC.

Many counts were recorded for this clonotype. CDR3 loop: CASSQGYQETQYF. Here the CDR3 DNA reads TGTGCCAGCAGTCAGGGGTACCAAGAGACCCAGTACTTC. J is TRBJ2-5 and V is TRBV7-2, with D perhaps matching TRBD1 (6 bases). This CDR3 region has 13 residues. V dropped 6 bases and J dropped 0 bases, with 8 bases sitting between them. CDR1 and CDR2 (germline): SGHTA, FQGNSA. The full variable domain, completed using reference TRBV7-2 and TRBJ2-5, is GAGVSQSPSNKVTEKGKDVELRCDPISGHTALYWYRQSLGQGLEFLIYFQGNSAPDKSGLPSDRFSAERTGGSVSTLTIQRTQQEDSAVYLCASSQGYQETQYFGPGTRLLVL.

The V and J genes are TRBV7-3 and TRBJ2-2; no firm D call. Trimming removed 5 bases from V and 5 bases from J, with 12 bases in between. The CDR3 spans 14 residues. Per the germline V gene, CDR1 is SGHTA and CDR2 is FQGTGA. Written as DNA, the CDR3 is TGTGCCAGCAGCCCCGGGTTGGGGACCGGGGAGCTGTTTTTT. Translated: CASSPGLGTGELFF.

The chain combines TRBV19 with TRBJ1-1, with 9 bases that match TRBD1. Looked up from germline, CDR1 is LNHDA and CDR2 is SQIVND (reference sequence). Losses at the gene ends were 4 bases for V and 5 bases for J; bases not matched to a gene: 8. The CDR3 extends over 15 amino acids. The CDR3, as DNA: TGTGCCAGTAGTAACAGGGGGCTGGGTCGGACTGAAGCTTTCTTT. Its translation: CASSNRGLGRTEAFF. Full variable domain (remainder filled in from reference TRBV19 and TRBJ1-1): DGGITQSPKYLFRKEGQNVTLSCEQNLNHDAMYWYRQDPGQGLRLIYYSQIVNDFQKGDIAEGYSVSREKKESFPLTVTSAQKNPTAFYLCASSNRGLGRTEAFFGQGTRLTVV.

This clonotype was seen a few times. The CDR3 sequence: CASSQEPLAGGLEFF. The CDR3 nucleotides are TGCGCCAGCAGCCAAGAACCCCTAGCGGGGGGGCTGGAGTTCTTC. The chain combines TRBV4-1 with TRBJ2-1, with 12 bases matching TRBD2. CDR3 size: 15 residues. V lost 0 bases and J lost 14; bases outside the gene matches: 8. Germline CDR1 MGHRA, CDR2 YSYEKL.

The chain carries TRBV7-8 and TRBJ1-5; TRBD1 might be the D (5 bases). Germline CDR1 and CDR2: SGHVS and FQNEAQ. The CDR3 contains 14 residues. Trimming took off 6 bases at V and 2 bases at J, with 11 bases between the two ends. CDR3 bases: TGTGCCAGCAGAGGGAGGGGAGGCAATCAGCCCCAGCATTTT. Its protein is CASRGRGGNQPQHF.

This clonotype was recorded at least ten times. CDR3 coding DNA: TGTGCCAGCAGCTTAGGCCCCCGGACAGGGGGCCGAGAGACCCAGTACTTC. It codes for CASSLGPRTGGRETQYF. The chain combines TRBV7-9 with TRBJ2-5, with TRBD1 matching over 11 bases. Looked up from germline, CDR1 is SEHNR and CDR2 is FQNEAQ (reference sequence). The CDR3 loop spans 17 amino acids. The J segment lost 4 bases and the V segment lost 1 base, leaving 8 bases of the junction unmatched.

This clonotype was found a few times. The J gene is TRBJ1-5, the V gene TRBV2, with D hard to call. The CDR3 is 13 residues long. V gave up 10 bases and J gave up 3 bases, with 13 bases separating them. Per germline, CDR1 SNHLY and CDR2 FYNNEI. CDR3 loop: CAMGREYNQPQHF. For the CDR3, the DNA is TGTGCCATGGGGAGGGAATACAATCAGCCCCAGCATTTT.

This clonotype showed up many times. The CDR3: CASSKSGATDTQYF. The DNA of the CDR3 is TGTGCCAGCAGCAAAAGCGGGGCCACAGATACGCAGTATTTT. The chain carries TRBV7-3 and TRBJ2-3; 7 bases agree with TRBD2. V lost 5 bases, J lost 2 bases, and 4 bases stayed unmatched. There are 14 residues in the CDR3. Germline V gives CDR1 SGHTA, CDR2 FQGTGA. Full variable domain (outside the CDR3, taken from reference TRBV7-3 and TRBJ2-3): GAGVSQTPSNKVTEKGKYVELRCDPISGHTALYWYRQSLGQGPEFLIYFQGTGAADDSGLPNDRFFAVRPEGSVSTLKIQRTERGDSAVYLCASSKSGATDTQYFGPGTRLTVL.

The genes are TRBV7-9 and TRBJ1-1; D ambiguous. V gave up 5 bases and J gave up 4 bases, with 11 bases separating them. Germline V gene sequence: CDR1 SEHNR, CDR2 FQNEAQ (reference sequence). CDR3 length: 13 residues. The CDR3 DNA reads as TGTGCCAGCAGCCCCATAAAGGGCACTGAAGCTTTCTTT. Its translation is CASSPIKGTEAFF.

The chain links TRBV25-1 to TRBJ1-2, with D maybe TRBD1 (5 bases). Germline CDR1 MGHDK, CDR2 SYGVNS. V was clipped by 2 bases and J by 5 bases, with 12 bases between them. CDR3 length equals 14 residues. CDR3: CASSETGDFYGYTF. The CDR3 DNA reads as TGTGCCAGCAGTGAAACGGGGGATTTTTATGGCTACACCTTC.

This clonotype appeared many times. J is TRBJ1-6 and V is TRBV7-2; D call uncertain. V lost 1 base and J lost 13, with 11 bases in between. The CDR3 length is 13 residues. Germline CDR1 reads SGHTA; CDR2 reads FQGNSA. CDR3 in DNA: TGTGCCAGCAGCTTAGGAGTGGCTAGCCCCCTCCACTTT. Protein: CASSLGVASPLHF. Using reference TRBV7-2 and TRBJ1-6 for the parts outside the CDR3, the full variable domain is GAGVSQSPSNKVTEKGKDVELRCDPISGHTALYWYRQSLGQGLEFLIYFQGNSAPDKSGLPSDRFSAERTGGSVSTLTIQRTQQEDSAVYLCASSLGVASPLHFGNGTRLTVT.

This clonotype was picked up many times. The chain joins TRBV5-1 to TRBJ2-7; a weak D match, TRBD2 (5 bases). The CDR3 covers 17 residues. V was trimmed by 0 bases and J by 3 bases, leaving 19 bases between them. CDR1 and CDR2 from the germline V gene are SGHRS and YFSETQ. The CDR3 loop is CASSLGPAAFRIYEQYF. CDR3 nucleotide sequence: TGCGCCAGCAGCTTGGGACCAGCGGCCTTCAGAATCTACGAGCAGTACTTC.

This clonotype was counted at least ten times. This chain links TRBV6-5 with TRBJ2-1; TRBD2 aligns across 10 bases. CDR1 and CDR2 (germline): MNHEY, SVGAGI. The V and J ends lost 7 bases and 3 bases, in that order; junction bases with no gene match: 15. This CDR3 comprises 18 residues. In DNA form, the CDR3 reads TGTGCCAGCATTCAACATTACAACCTAGCGGGAGTCTACAATGAGCAGTTCTTC. Its translation is CASIQHYNLAGVYNEQFF.